Below, 6 T cell receptor beta chains from the same sample are listed, as sequenced in a study of PD-1 blockade in classical Hodgkin lymphoma (dated by TCRdb to the early 2020s). This sample's time point label indicates: cycle 2 day 1 (C2D1) of nivolumab. All trial patients had relapsed after autologous stem cell transplantation, with cohorts A, B and C differing in prior brentuximab vedotin exposure. Receptor amplification or capture employed the immunoSEQ multiplex PCR assay. This is the immuneACCESS table as TCRdb keeps it, with only in-frame sequences that have V and J called. A part of the clones is gone; compared with another copy, unresolved V genes explain less than half, and the rest is unexplained. The sample table shows approximately 59,000 clones, and more than 85% are seen once. The ten largest clones represent around 9.3% of the sample. Sequenced here: peripheral blood mononuclear cells (PBMCs), sampled before the second cycle of nivolumab. The receptor set was obtained from a human donor with classical Hodgkin lymphoma.

The rearrangement uses TRBV10-3 and TRBJ2-2; possible D gene TRBD2, 6 bases. The CDR3 runs to 14 residues. With 7 bases removed from V and 0 bases from J, the gap between germline ends came to 9 bases. In germline, CDR1 is ENHRY, CDR2 SYGVKD. CDR3 in DNA: TGTGCCATCAACGGCGGGACGAACACCGGGGAGCTGTTTTTT. Translating gives CAINGGTNTGELFF.

The chain uses TRBV4-3 and TRBJ2-2; D is unclear. The germline V and J ends were trimmed by 1 base and 2 bases, with 14 bases remaining between them. CDR3 length: 17 amino acids. Per the germline V gene, CDR1 is LGHNA and CDR2 is YSLEER. CDR3: CASSQAYGLSNTGELFF. The DNA of the CDR3 is TGCGCCAGCAGCCAAGCGTACGGGCTTTCTAACACCGGGGAGCTGTTTTTT.

This clone has a single count. This sequence is one base from a far larger clone and is likely a read error. This sample includes further DNA sequences coding for the same CDR3. CDR3 in DNA: TGCGCCAGCAGCCAAGTTTCGGGACTAGCGGGTTACGAGCAGTACTTC. This encodes CASSQVSGLAGYEQYF. V usage is TRBV4-1 and J usage is TRBJ2-7; 12 bases agree with TRBD2. Per germline, CDR1 MGHRA and CDR2 YSYEKL. This CDR3 comprises 16 residues. J lost 4 bases, V lost 1 base, and 5 bases had no gene match.

The rearrangement uses TRBV11-2 and TRBJ2-7; possible D gene TRBD1, 5 bases. This CDR3 spans 12 amino acids. CDR1 SGHAT and CDR2 FQNNGV come from the germline V gene. V lost 2 bases to trimming and J lost 3 bases, with 5 bases between them. The CDR3 loop reads CASSLRGYEQYF. The CDR3, as DNA: TGTGCCAGCAGCTTAAGGGGCTACGAGCAGTACTTC.

A few counts support this clone. The rearrangement joins TRBV2 to TRBJ1-3; 8 nucleotides line up with TRBD1. Germline V gene data show CDR1 as SNHLY and CDR2 as FYNNEI. The CDR3 has 15 amino acids. The trim removed 6 bases at V and 2 bases at J, leaving 6 bases unmatched. The CDR3 DNA follows: TGTGCCAGCAGCGGACAGGGAAGAACTGGAAACACCATATATTTT. Translation gives CASSGQGRTGNTIYF.

The V and J genes are TRBV6-6 and TRBJ2-7; tentatively, D is TRBD1 (5 bases). The CDR3 length is 12 residues. Germline V gene data show CDR1 as MNHNY and CDR2 as SVGAGI (reference sequence). Trimming cost V 6 bases and J 3 bases, with 9 bases left between them. CDR3 coding DNA: TGTGCCAGCAGCCCACAGGACTACGAGCAGTACTTC. Amino acids: CASSPQDYEQYF.